The clone carrying this T cell receptor (beta chain) was seen a few times. As yet, its antigen is unknown. CDR3 length: 16 residues. Trimming took off 6 bases at V and 0 bases at J, with 15 bases between the two ends. Per germline, CDR1 KGHSH and CDR2 LQKENI. This sample stems from a study of T cell responses to AZD1222 COVID-19 vaccine. General study results and limits: The breadth and depth of Spike-specific TCRs increased once two AZD1222 doses had been given.

This table comes from immunoSEQ multiplex PCR, and its TCRdb copy is limited to in-frame clones, with some not included. This table has roughly 70,000 clones, around 84% appearing once. This clonotype was obtained from an adult in good health. The V call is TRBV18, the J call TRBJ1-3; TRBD1 is a possible D gene (5 bases). Source: peripheral blood, taken on day 0 of AZD1222 vaccination. The CDR3 region is CASSSPGRSSGNTIYF. CDR3 DNA: TGTGCCAGCTCGTCTCCGGGACGTAGCTCTGGAAACACCATATATTTT.